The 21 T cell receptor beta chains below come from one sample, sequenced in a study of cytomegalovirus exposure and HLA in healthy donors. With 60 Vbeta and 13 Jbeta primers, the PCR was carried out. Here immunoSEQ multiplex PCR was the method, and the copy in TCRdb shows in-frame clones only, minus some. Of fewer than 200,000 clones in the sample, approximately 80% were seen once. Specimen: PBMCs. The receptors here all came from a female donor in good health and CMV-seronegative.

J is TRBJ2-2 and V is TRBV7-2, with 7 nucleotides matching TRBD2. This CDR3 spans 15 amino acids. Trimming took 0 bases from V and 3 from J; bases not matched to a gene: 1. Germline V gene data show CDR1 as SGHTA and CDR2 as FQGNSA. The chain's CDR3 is CASSLAGGYTGELFF. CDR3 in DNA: TGTGCCAGCAGCTTAGCGGGAGGGTACACCGGGGAGCTGTTTTTT.

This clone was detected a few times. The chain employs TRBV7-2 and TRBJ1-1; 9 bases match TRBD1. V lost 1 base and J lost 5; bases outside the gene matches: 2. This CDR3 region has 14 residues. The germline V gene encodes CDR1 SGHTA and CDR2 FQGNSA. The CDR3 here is CASSLEQGATEAFF. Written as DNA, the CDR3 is TGTGCCAGCAGCTTAGAACAGGGGGCTACTGAAGCTTTCTTT.

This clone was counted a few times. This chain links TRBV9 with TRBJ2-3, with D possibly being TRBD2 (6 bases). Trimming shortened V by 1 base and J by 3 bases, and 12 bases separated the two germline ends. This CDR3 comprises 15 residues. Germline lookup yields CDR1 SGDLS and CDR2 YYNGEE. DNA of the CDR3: TGTGCCAGCAGCGTATTGGGACTCATAACAGATACGCAGTATTTT. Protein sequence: CASSVLGLITDTQYF.

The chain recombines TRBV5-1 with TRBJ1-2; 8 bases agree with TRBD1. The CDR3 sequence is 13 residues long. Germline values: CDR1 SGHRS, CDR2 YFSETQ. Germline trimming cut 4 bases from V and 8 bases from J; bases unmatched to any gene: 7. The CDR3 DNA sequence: TGCGCCAGCAGCCCAGGACAGGGTCGGGGCTACACCTTC. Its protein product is CASSPGQGRGYTF.

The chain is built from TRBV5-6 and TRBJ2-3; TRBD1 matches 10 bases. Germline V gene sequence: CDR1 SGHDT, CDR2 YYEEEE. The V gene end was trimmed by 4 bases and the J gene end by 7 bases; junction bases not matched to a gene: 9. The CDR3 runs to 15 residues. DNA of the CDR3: TGTGCCAGCAGCCCCGGGACAGGGGTGGTTCATACGCAGTATTTT. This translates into CASSPGTGVVHTQYF.

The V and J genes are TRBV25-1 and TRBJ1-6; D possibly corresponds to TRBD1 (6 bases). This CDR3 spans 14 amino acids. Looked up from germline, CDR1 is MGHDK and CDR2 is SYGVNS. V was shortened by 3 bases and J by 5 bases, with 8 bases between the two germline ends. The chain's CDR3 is CASSERQDNSPLHF. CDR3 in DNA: TGTGCCAGCAGTGAGCGACAGGATAATTCACCCCTCCACTTT. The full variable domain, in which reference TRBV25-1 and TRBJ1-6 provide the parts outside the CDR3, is EADIYQTPRYLVIGTGKKITLECSQTMGHDKMYWYQQDPGMELHLIHYSYGVNSTEKGDLSSESTVSRIRTEHFPLTLESARPSHTSQYLCASSERQDNSPLHFGNGTRLTVT.

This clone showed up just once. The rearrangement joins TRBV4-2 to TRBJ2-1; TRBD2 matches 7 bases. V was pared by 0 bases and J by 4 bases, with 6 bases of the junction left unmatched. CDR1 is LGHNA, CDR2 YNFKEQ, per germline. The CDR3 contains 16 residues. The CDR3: CASSQDPAGVYNEQFF. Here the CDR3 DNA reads TGTGCCAGCAGCCAAGATCCTGCGGGGGTATACAATGAGCAGTTCTTC.

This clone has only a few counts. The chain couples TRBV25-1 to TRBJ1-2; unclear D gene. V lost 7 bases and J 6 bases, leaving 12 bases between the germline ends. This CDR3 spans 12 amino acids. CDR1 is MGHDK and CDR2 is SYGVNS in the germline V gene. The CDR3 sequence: CASMTTADGYTF. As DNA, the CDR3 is TGTGCCAGCATGACGACTGCGGATGGCTACACCTTC.

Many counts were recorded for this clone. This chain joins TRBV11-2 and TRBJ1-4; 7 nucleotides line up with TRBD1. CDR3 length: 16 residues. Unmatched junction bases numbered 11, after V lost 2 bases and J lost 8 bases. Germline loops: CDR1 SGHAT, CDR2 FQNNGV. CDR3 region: CASSLHVQGTREKLFF. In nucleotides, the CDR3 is TGTGCCAGCAGCTTACACGTACAGGGGACGAGAGAAAAACTGTTTTTT.

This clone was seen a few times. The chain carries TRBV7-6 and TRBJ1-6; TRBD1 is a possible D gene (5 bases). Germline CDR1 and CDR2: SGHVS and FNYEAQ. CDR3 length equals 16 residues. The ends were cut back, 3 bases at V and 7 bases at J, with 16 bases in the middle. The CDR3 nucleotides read TGTGCCAGCAGCTTGTCTGTCGGGGGGAACAATTCACCCCTCCACTTT. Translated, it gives CASSLSVGGNNSPLHF.

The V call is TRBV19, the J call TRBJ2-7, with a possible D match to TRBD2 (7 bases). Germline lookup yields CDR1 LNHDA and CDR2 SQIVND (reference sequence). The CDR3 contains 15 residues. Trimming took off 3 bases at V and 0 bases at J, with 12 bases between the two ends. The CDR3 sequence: CASSIGGANSYEQYF. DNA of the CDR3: TGTGCCAGTAGTATTGGGGGGGCCAACTCCTACGAGCAGTACTTC.

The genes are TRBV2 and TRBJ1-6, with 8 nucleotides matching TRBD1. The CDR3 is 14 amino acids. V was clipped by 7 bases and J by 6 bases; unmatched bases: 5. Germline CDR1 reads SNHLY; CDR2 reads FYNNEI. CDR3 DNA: TGTGCCAGCACTTTGGACAGGGCTAATTCACCCCTCCACTTT. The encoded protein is CASTLDRANSPLHF.

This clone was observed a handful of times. The chain's CDR3 is CASSLRRASPPGELFF. The CDR3 bases are TGTGCCAGCAGTTTAAGGAGGGCTAGTCCCCCCGGGGAGCTGTTTTTT. The rearrangement links TRBV27 to TRBJ2-2, with D possibly being TRBD2 (6 bases). This CDR3 contains 16 residues. V was cut by 2 bases and J by 6 bases, with 16 bases left in between. CDR1 MNHEY and CDR2 SMNVEV come from the germline V gene (reference sequence).

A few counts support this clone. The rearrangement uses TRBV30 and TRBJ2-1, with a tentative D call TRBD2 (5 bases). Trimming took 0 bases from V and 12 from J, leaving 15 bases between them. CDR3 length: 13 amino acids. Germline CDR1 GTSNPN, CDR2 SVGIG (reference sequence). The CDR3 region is CAWSVDLLGRQFF. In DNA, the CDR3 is TGTGCCTGGAGTGTAGATTTACTAGGACGGCAGTTCTTC.

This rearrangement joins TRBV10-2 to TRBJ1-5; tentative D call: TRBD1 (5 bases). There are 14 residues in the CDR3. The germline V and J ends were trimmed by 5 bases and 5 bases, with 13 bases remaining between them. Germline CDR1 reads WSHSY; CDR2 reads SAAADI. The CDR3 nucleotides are TGCGCCAGCAGTCCGGCCAGGGCCGATCAGCCCCAGCATTTT. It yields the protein CASSPARADQPQHF.

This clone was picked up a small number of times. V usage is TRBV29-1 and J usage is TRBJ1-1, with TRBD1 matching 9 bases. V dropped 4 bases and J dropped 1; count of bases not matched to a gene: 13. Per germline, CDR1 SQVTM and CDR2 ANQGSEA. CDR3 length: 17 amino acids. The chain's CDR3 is CSVVRGTGGVPNTEAFF. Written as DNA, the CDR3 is TGCAGCGTTGTAAGGGGAACAGGGGGCGTCCCGAACACTGAAGCTTTCTTT.

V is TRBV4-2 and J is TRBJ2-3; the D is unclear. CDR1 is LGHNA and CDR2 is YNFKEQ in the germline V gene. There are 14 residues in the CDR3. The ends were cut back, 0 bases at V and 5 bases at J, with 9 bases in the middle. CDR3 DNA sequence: TGTGCCAGCAGCCAAGACCAAGCCTTAGATACGCAGTATTTT. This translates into CASSQDQALDTQYF.

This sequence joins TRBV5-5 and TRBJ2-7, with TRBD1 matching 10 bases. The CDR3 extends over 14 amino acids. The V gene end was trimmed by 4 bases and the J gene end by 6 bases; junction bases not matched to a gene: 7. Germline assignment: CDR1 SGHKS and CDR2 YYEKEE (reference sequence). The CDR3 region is CASSRGTGAAEQYF. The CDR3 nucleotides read TGTGCCAGCAGCCGAGGGACAGGGGCGGCCGAGCAGTACTTC.

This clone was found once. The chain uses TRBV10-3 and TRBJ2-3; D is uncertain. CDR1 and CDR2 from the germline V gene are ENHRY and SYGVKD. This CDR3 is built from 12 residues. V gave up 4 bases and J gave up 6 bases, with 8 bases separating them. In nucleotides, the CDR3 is TGTGCCATCAGTGGGGCAGCCGATACGCAGTATTTT. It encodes CAISGAADTQYF.

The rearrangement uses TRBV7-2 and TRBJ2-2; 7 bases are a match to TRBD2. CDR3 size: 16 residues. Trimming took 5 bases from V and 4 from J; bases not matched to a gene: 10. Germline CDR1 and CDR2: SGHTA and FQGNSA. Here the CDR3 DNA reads TGTGCCAGCAGCCGAGGGAGAGCGGGAACCACCGGGGAGCTGTTTTTT. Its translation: CASSRGRAGTTGELFF.

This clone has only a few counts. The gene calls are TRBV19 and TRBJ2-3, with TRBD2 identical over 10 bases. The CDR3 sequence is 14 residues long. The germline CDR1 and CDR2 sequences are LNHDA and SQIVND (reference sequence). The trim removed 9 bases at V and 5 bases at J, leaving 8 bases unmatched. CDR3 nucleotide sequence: TGTGCCAGCGCAGCGGGGGGGCCGGGAGATACGCAGTATTTT. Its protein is CASAAGGPGDTQYF.